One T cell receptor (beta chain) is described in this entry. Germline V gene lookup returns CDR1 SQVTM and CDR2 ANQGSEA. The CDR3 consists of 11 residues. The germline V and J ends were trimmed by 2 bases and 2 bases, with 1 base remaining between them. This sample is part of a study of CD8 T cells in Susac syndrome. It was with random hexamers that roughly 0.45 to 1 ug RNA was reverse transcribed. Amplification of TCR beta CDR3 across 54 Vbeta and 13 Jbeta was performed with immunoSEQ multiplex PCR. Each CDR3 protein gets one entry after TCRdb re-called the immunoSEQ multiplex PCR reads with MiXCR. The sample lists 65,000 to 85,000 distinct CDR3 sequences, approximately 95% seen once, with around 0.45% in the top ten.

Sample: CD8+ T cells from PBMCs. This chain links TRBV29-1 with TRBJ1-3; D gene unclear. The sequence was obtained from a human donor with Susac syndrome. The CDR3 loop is CSVETGNTIYF. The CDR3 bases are TGCAGCGTTGAAACTGGAAACACCATATATTTT.